These 6 T cell receptor beta chains were sequenced from one sample in a study of sequential checkpoint blockade in melanoma. Treatment noted: randomized to nivolumab then ipilimumab (arm A) or the reverse (arm B). The data were produced by immunoSEQ multiplex PCR, yet TCRdb's version contains in-frame clones alone and is incomplete. The sample holds fewer than 35,000 clones, roughly 80% seen once. Sequencing was performed on CD8+ T cells sorted from blood (inferred from file names), taken from a patient given nivolumab and ipilimumab in sequence. The source of these receptors is a human donor with melanoma.

This chain's CDR3 is CASSYRTGVTEAFF. CDR3 sequence (DNA): TGTGCCAGCAGCTACCGGACAGGGGTCACTGAAGCTTTCTTT. This chain joins TRBV11-2 and TRBJ1-1; 9 nucleotides match TRBD1. CDR1 is SGHAT and CDR2 is FQNNGV in the germline V gene. Losses at the gene ends were 4 bases for V and 4 bases for J; bases not matched to a gene: 4. The CDR3 contains 14 residues.

This chain joins TRBV6-4 and TRBJ1-6; possible D gene TRBD1, 6 bases. CDR3 length: 13 amino acids. In germline, CDR1 is MRHNA, CDR2 SNTAGT. Trimming removed 4 bases from V and 10 bases from J, with 11 bases in between. In DNA form, the CDR3 reads TGTGCCAGCAGTGGAGGGGGGGTCTCACCCCTCCACTTT. It encodes CASSGGGVSPLHF.

This rearrangement joins TRBV25-1 to TRBJ2-1; TRBD2 agrees at 9 bases. After removal of 4 bases from V and 5 bases from J, the junction contained 3 bases not matched to a gene. From germline, CDR1 is MGHDK and CDR2 SYGVNS. CDR3 length equals 14 residues. This CDR3 reads CASSVASGNNEQFF. The DNA for the CDR3 is TGTGCCAGCAGTGTGGCTAGCGGGAACAATGAGCAGTTCTTC.

This clone was seen only once. The rearrangement uses TRBV27 and TRBJ2-1; tentatively, D is TRBD2 (5 bases). The CDR3 covers 15 residues. V lost 4 bases, J lost 4 bases, and 14 bases lay in between. Germline lookup yields CDR1 MNHEY and CDR2 SMNVEV (reference sequence). The CDR3 sequence is CASSSAGMPYNEQFF. Here the CDR3 DNA reads TGTGCCAGCAGTTCCGCGGGCATGCCTTACAATGAGCAGTTCTTC.

This clone showed up just a few times. The gene calls are TRBV4-2 and TRBJ1-1, with no clear D. The CDR3 consists of 13 residues. The V end lost 0 bases, the J end lost 5 bases, and 7 bases lay between the germline ends. Germline-derived CDR1 and CDR2 are LGHNA and YNFKEQ. This CDR3 is CASSQETRTEAFF. CDR3 sequence (DNA): TGTGCCAGCAGCCAAGAGACTCGAACTGAAGCTTTCTTT.

This sequence joins TRBV6-1 and TRBJ1-5; D might be TRBD1 (6 bases). The CDR3 covers 16 residues. Between the trimmed V and J ends, which lost 2 bases and 0 bases, there was a span of 11 bases. Looked up from germline, CDR1 is MNHNS and CDR2 is SASEGT. CDR3 DNA: TGTGCCAGCAGTGAACGCGGACAGCATAGCAATCAGCCCCAGCATTTT. Encoded protein: CASSERGQHSNQPQHF.